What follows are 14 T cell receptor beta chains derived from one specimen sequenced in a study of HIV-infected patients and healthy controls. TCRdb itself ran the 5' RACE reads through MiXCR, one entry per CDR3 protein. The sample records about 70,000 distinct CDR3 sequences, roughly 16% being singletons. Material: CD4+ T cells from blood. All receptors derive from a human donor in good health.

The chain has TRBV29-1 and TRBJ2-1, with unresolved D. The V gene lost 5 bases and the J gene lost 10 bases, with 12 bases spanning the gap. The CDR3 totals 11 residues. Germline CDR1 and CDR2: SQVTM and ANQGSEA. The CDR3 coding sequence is TGCAGCGTTCTAGTAGGATCCGAGCAGTTCTTC. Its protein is CSVLVGSEQFF.

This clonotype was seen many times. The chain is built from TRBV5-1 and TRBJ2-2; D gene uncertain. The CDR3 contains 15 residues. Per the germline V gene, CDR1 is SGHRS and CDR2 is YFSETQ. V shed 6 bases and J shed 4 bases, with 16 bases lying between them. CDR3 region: CASKSLDTVTGELFF. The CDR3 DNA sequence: TGCGCCAGCAAATCGCTAGATACTGTCACCGGGGAGCTGTTTTTT. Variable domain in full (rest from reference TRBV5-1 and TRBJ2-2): KAGVTQTPRYLIKTRGQQVTLSCSPISGHRSVSWYQQTPGQGLQFLFEYFSETQRNKGNFPGRFSGRQFSNSRSEMNVSTLELGDSALYLCASKSLDTVTGELFFGEGSRLTVL.

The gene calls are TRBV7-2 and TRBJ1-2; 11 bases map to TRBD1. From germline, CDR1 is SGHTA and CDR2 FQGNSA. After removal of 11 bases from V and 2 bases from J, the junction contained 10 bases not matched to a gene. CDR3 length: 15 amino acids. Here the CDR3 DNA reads TGTGCCGGTCAAAACCGGGACAGGGGGAACTATGGCTACACCTTC. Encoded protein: CAGQNRDRGNYGYTF.

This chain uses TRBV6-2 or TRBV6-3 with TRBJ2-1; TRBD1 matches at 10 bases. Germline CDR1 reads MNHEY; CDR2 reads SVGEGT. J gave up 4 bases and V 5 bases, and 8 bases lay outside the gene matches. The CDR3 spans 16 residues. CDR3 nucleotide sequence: TGTGCCAGCAGTATAGGACAGGGGGATTTGTACAATGAGCAGTTCTTC. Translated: CASSIGQGDLYNEQFF.

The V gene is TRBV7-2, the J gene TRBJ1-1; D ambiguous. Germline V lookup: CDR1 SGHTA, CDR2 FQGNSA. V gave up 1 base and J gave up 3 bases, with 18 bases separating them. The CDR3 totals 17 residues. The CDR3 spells CASSLDPSPGFDTEAFF. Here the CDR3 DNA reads TGTGCCAGCAGCTTAGACCCATCCCCCGGTTTCGACACTGAAGCTTTCTTT.

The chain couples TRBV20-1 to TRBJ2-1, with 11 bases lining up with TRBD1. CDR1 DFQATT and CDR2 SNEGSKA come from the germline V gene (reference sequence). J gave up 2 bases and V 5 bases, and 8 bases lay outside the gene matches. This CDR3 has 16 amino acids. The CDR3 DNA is TGCAGTGCTCCTAATAAGGGACAGGGGGCCTACAATGAGCAGTTCTTC. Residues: CSAPNKGQGAYNEQFF.

The DNA of the CDR3 is TGTGCCAGCACCCAGGGGGTTACCTACGAGCAGTACTTC. It encodes CASTQGVTYEQYF. The chain recombines TRBV5-6 with TRBJ2-7; 7 positions match TRBD1. Germline CDR1 is SGHDT and CDR2 is YYEEEE. The ends lost 6 bases at V and 2 bases at J; junction bases unmatched: 5. There are 13 residues in the CDR3.

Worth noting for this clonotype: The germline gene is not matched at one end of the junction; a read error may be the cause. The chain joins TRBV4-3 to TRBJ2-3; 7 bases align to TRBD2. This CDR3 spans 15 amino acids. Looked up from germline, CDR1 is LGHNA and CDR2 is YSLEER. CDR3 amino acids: CTSSGRDYLEDTQYF. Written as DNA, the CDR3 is TGCACCAGCAGCGGACGGGACTATCTGGAAGATACGCAGTATTTT.

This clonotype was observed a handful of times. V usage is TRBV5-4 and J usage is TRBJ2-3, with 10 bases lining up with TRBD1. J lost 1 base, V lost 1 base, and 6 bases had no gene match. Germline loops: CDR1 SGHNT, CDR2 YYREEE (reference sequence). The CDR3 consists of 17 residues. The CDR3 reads CASSLPGQGRGTDTQYF. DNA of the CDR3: TGTGCCAGCAGCTTGCCGGGACAGGGGCGGGGCACAGATACGCAGTATTTT.

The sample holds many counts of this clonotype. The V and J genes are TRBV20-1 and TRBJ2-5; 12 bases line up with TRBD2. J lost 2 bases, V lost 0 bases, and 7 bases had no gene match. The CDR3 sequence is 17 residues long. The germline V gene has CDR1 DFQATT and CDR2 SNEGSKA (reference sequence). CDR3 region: CSARDYLAGGLQETQYF. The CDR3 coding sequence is TGCAGTGCTAGAGATTACCTAGCGGGAGGGCTGCAAGAGACCCAGTACTTC.

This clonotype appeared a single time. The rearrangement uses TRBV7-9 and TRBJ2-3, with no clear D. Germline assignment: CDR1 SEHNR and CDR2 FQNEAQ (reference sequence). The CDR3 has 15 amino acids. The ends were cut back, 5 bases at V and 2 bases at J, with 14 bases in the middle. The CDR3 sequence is CASSPRNRPTDTQYF. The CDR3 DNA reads TGTGCCAGCAGCCCACGGAACCGCCCCACAGATACGCAGTATTTT.

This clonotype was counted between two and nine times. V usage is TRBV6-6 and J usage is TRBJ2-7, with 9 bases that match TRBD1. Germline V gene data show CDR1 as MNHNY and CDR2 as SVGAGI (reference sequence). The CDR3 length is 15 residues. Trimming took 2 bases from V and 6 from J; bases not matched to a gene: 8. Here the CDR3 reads CASSYVGQGQGEQYF. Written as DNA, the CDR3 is TGTGCCAGCAGTTACGTCGGACAGGGGCAGGGCGAGCAGTACTTC.

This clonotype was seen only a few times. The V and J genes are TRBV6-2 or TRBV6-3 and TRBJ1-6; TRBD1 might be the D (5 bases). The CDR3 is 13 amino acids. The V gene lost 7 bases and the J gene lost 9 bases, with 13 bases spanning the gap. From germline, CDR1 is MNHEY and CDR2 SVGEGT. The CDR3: CASMLVGLSPLHF. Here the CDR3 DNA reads TGTGCCAGCATGTTGGTGGGACTTTCACCCCTCCACTTT.

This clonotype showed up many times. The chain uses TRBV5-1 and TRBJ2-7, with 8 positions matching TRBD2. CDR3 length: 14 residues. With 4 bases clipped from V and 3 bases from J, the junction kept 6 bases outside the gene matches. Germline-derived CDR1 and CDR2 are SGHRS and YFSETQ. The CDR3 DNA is TGCGCCAGCAGCCCGGCGGGGGGTCGCTACGAGCAGTACTTC. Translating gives CASSPAGGRYEQYF.